This T cell receptor (beta chain) was observed in a study of blood T cell repertoires in COVID-19. Study-wide context: Sources were T cells, B-cell-depleted T cells, or PBMCs; the material itself was cDNA or gDNA.

The CDR3 is made up of 12 amino acids. Germline V gene data show CDR1 as SGHTA and CDR2 as FQGTGA. V was pared by 8 bases and J by 8 bases, with 13 bases between. Recruits, aged about 18 to 95 years, lived in 24 US areas. Researchers sorted participants into cohorts using their self-reported clinical history. Original data processing: Amplification of reference gene primers was used by the study to estimate nucleated cell counts. Sequencing used immunoSEQ multiplex PCR; TCRdb keeps in-frame clones, though not all of them. The V and J calls and clone size were taken over from that table, and D and trimming were inferred from the DNA. The profile shows more than 200,000 clones, 89% of them singletons.

The clonotype was recovered from a woman aged 30 to 39 with acute COVID-19. This sequence joins TRBV7-3 and TRBJ2-1; maybe TRBD2 (5 bases). Input material: PBMCs or T cells enriched from blood (not recorded which). The CDR3 sequence is CASGEGGDEQFF. The CDR3 DNA is TGTGCCAGCGGAGAGGGTGGCGATGAGCAGTTCTTC.